One and the same sample provided the 8 T cell receptor beta chains below, sequenced in a study of T cells in localized non-small cell lung cancer. TCRdb's copy holds only in-frame clones and misses some; the assay was immunoSEQ multiplex PCR. The repertoire includes fewer than 20,000 clones, around nine tenths of them detected once, and about 8% sits in the top ten. The sequences come from peripheral blood, collected before any cancer treatment. These receptors were obtained from a man aged 35-69 years with stage I lung adenocarcinoma.

The chain recombines TRBV7-9 with TRBJ2-1, with TRBD2 identical over 11 bases. The CDR3 has 16 amino acids. The ends lost 1 base at V and 6 bases at J; junction bases unmatched: 5. CDR1 is SEHNR and CDR2 is FQNEAQ in the germline V gene (reference sequence). CDR3: CASSLVSSGRPNEQFF. The CDR3, as DNA: TGTGCCAGCAGCTTAGTCTCTAGCGGGAGGCCCAATGAGCAGTTCTTC. The variable domain in full, completed from reference TRBV7-9 and TRBJ2-1, reads DTGVSQNPRHKITKRGQNVTFRCDPISEHNRLYWYRQTLGQGPEFLTYFQNEAQLEKSRLLSDRFSAERPKGSFSTLEIQRTEQGDSAMYLCASSLVSSGRPNEQFFGPGTRLTVL.

This chain links TRBV9 with TRBJ2-3; 7 positions match TRBD1. Unmatched junction bases numbered 6, after V lost 4 bases and J lost 1 base. Germline V gives CDR1 SGDLS, CDR2 YYNGEE. This CDR3 spans 15 amino acids. The CDR3 loop reads CASSITGVGTDTQYF. The CDR3 coding sequence is TGTGCCAGCAGCATTACAGGGGTTGGCACAGATACGCAGTATTTT. Supplemented by reference TRBV9 and TRBJ2-3, the full variable domain reads DSGVTQTPKHLITATGQRVTLRCSPRSGDLSVYWYQQSLDQGLQFLIQYYNGEERAKGNILERFSAQQFPDLHSELNLSSLELGDSALYFCASSITGVGTDTQYFGPGTRLTVL.

This chain uses TRBV19 with TRBJ1-2, with 9 bases aligning to TRBD1. V lost 5 bases to trimming and J lost 7 bases; unmatched junction nucleotides: 5. Per germline, CDR1 LNHDA and CDR2 SQIVND (reference sequence). The CDR3 is 13 residues long. CDR3 region: CASSAQGASGYTF. In DNA form, the CDR3 reads TGTGCCAGTAGTGCACAGGGGGCGAGTGGCTACACCTTC.

The chain joins TRBV2 to TRBJ2-1; tentative D call: TRBD2 (6 bases). V lost 6 bases and J lost 3, with 9 bases in between. The germline CDR1 and CDR2 sequences are SNHLY and FYNNEI. This CDR3 has 13 residues. The CDR3 DNA reads TGTGCCAGCAGGCGGGAAGACTACAATGAGCAGTTCTTC. This encodes CASRREDYNEQFF.

This chain joins TRBV28 and TRBJ2-3; maybe TRBD2 (5 bases). The CDR3 covers 13 residues. Looked up from germline, CDR1 is MDHEN and CDR2 is SYDVKM. V lost 11 bases and J lost 5, with 17 bases in between. In DNA form, the CDR3 reads TGTGCCGGTAACGGCGGGTCGGAAGATACGCAGTATTTT. The encoded protein is CAGNGGSEDTQYF. Using reference TRBV28 and TRBJ2-3 for the parts outside the CDR3, the full variable domain is DVKVTQSSRYLVKRTGEKVFLECVQDMDHENMFWYRQDPGLGLRLIYFSYDVKMKEKGDIPEGYSVSREKKERFSLILESASTNQTSMYLCAGNGGSEDTQYFGPGTRLTVL.

The V call is TRBV7-9, the J call TRBJ2-7; D uncertain. With 2 bases removed from V and 4 bases from J, the gap between germline ends came to 15 bases. Germline V gives CDR1 SEHNR, CDR2 FQNEAQ (reference sequence). The CDR3 runs to 15 residues. As DNA, the CDR3 is TGTGCCAGCAGCTTACTACGGCAACTTTGGTACGAGCAGTACTTC. Translated: CASSLLRQLWYEQYF.

This clone was detected once. The chain carries TRBV7-2 and TRBJ1-3, with D possibly matching TRBD1 (5 bases). Germline CDR1 SGHTA, CDR2 FQGNSA. Trimming took 3 bases from V and 0 from J, leaving 12 bases between them. This CDR3 region has 16 residues. The CDR3 loop reads CASSFADTSSGNTIYF. CDR3 nucleotides: TGTGCCAGCAGCTTTGCGGACACCAGCTCTGGAAACACCATATATTTT.

Only one count was recorded for this clone. V and J are TRBV2 and TRBJ2-2, with 9 bases fitting TRBD1. V trimming: 6 bases; J trimming: 3 bases; junction bases outside the gene matches: 5. Germline CDR1 and CDR2: SNHLY and FYNNEI. The CDR3 runs 15 residues. The CDR3 is CASRGTGRDTGELFF. The CDR3 nucleotides are TGTGCCAGCAGGGGGACAGGGAGGGACACCGGGGAGCTGTTTTTT. Using reference TRBV2 and TRBJ2-2 for the parts outside the CDR3, the full variable domain is EPEVTQTPSHQVTQMGQEVILRCVPISNHLYFYWYRQILGQKVEFLVSFYNNEISEKSEIFDDQFSVERPDGSNFTLKIRSTKLEDSAMYFCASRGTGRDTGELFFGEGSRLTVL.